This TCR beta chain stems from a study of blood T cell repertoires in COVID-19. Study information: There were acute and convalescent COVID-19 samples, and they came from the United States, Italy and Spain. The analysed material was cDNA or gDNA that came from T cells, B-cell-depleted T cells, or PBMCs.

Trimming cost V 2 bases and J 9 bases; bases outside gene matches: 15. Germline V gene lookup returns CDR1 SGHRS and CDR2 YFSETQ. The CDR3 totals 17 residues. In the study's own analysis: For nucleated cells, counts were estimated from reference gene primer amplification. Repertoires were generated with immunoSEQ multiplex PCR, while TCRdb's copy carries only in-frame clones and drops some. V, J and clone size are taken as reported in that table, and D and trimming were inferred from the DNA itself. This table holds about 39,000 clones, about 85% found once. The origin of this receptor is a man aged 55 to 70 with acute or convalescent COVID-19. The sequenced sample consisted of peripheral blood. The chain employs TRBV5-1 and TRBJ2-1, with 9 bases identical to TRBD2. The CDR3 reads CASSFGGGSGGRSEQFF. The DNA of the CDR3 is TGCGCCAGCAGCTTCGGGGGTGGTAGCGGGGGCCGGAGTGAGCAGTTCTTC.